This is a list of T cell receptor beta chains from one sample in a study of human T cells and chemical hapten exposure. MiXCR was run by TCRdb on the RACE reads, yielding one entry per CDR3 protein. The profile shows around 190,000 distinct CDR3 sequences, about a fifth of them singletons. The starting material was whole blood, obtained in connection with sensitization to the hapten diphenylcyclopropenone (DPC). Source of these receptors: a woman aged 45-65 years with alopecia areata. Some clones in this sample may be carry-over from other donors' samples. CDR3s include the opening cysteine and the closing phenylalanine or tryptophan. A D gene is named only where the DNA matches it firmly. Rows may omit the clone size; those that give it use once, few, many or a size class.

D gene	CDR3 length	J gene	clone size	V gene	CDR3 DNA	CDR3 protein
NA	12	TRBJ2-7	NA	TRBV12-3/TRBV12-4	TGTGCCAGCAGTTTAGTTGATAGCGAGCAGTACTTC	CASSLVDSEQYF
NA	12	TRBJ2-1	few	TRBV3-1	TGTGCCAGCAGCCAAGGGGCGTTTGAGCAGTTCTTC	CASSQGAFEQFF
NA	15	TRBJ1-3	NA	TRBV7-8	TGTGCCAGCAGCTCCGGAAGGGCAGAGGGAAACACCATATATTTT	CASSSGRAEGNTIYF
TRBD2	13	TRBJ2-3	NA	TRBV20-1	TGCAGTGCTGTACTAGCGGGAACAGATACGCAGTATTTT	CSAVLAGTDTQYF
NA	15	TRBJ1-4	few	TRBV5-4	TGTGCCAGCACCACACAAGACAGACTAAATGAAAAACTGTTTTTT	CASTTQDRLNEKLFF
NA	16	TRBJ2-1	NA	TRBV6-1	TGTGCCAGCAGTGAAAAAAACAGCGAAACCTACAATGAGCAGTTCTTC	CASSEKNSETYNEQFF
TRBD1	14	TRBJ2-1	few	TRBV29-1	TGCAGCGTAGCGACCGGGACAGGGGGCGATGAGCAGTTCTTC	CSVATGTGGDEQFF
NA	13	TRBJ2-3	few	TRBV14	TGTGCCAGCAGCTACGCTATCCGGAGCACGCAGTATTTT	CASSYAIRSTQYF
NA	13	TRBJ1-6	few	TRBV28	TGTGCCAGCAGTTTACCGGGGGGTTCACCCCTCCACTTT	CASSLPGGSPLHF
NA	12	TRBJ2-3	many	TRBV20-1	TGCAGTGCGGCAGGACGAACAGATACGCAGTATTTT	CSAAGRTDTQYF
NA	13	TRBJ1-1	NA	TRBV20-1	TGCAGTGCTAGATTCAGAGGGAACACTGAAGCTTTCTTT	CSARFRGNTEAFF
NA	17	TRBJ1-6	NA	TRBV2	TGTGCCAGCAGCCAAAACCTCGGGACGGCCGATAATTCACCCCTCCACTTT	CASSQNLGTADNSPLHF
TRBD1	14	TRBJ2-2	NA	TRBV7-9	TGTGCCAGCAGCCCCCAGGGGGTCACCGGGGAGCTGTTTTTT	CASSPQGVTGELFF
NA	13	TRBJ2-2	many	TRBV3-1	TGTGCCAGCGCACTAGCATTCACCGGGGAGCTGTTTTTT	CASALAFTGELFF
NA	13	TRBJ1-1	few	TRBV15	TGTGCCACCAGCAGAGATCTGGGGACTGAAGCTTTCTTT	CATSRDLGTEAFF
NA	13	TRBJ1-2	NA	TRBV12-3/TRBV12-4	TGTGCCAGCAGCCCTTTGACAGTTAAGGGCTACACCTTC	CASSPLTVKGYTF
NA	14	TRBJ2-2	NA	TRBV29-1	TGCAGCGTTGAAGTGGGCAGGGGAGTCGGGGAGCTGTTTTTT	CSVEVGRGVGELFF
NA	13	TRBJ1-2	NA	TRBV9	TGTGCCAGCAGCGTAGACGGGGGCAGCAGCTACACCTTC	CASSVDGGSSYTF
TRBD2	16	TRBJ2-2	NA	TRBV20-1	TGCAGTGCTAGAGTCACGGGAGGGCCGGGCACCGGGGAGCTGTTTTTT	CSARVTGGPGTGELFF
NA	14	TRBJ1-6	few	TRBV27	TGTGCCAGCAGTTTTAGGCAGGGTGATTCACCCCTCCACTTT	CASSFRQGDSPLHF